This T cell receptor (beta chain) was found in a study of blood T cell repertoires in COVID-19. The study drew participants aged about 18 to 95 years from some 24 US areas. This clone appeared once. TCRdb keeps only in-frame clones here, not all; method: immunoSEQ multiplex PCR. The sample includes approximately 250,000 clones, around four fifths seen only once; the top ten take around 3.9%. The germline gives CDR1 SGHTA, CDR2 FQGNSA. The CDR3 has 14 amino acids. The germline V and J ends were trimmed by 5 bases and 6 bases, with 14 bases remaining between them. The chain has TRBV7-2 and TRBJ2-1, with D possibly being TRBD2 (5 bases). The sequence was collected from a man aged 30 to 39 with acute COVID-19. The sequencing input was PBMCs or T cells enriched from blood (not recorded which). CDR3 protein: CASSVPTSVNEQFF. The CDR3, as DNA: TGTGCCAGCAGCGTCCCAACTAGTGTCAATGAGCAGTTCTTC.